The 14 T cell receptor beta chains listed next were all sequenced from one sample in a study of T cells after yellow fever vaccination. Each CDR3 protein is one row after TCRdb ran MiXCR on the 5' RACE reads. The sample includes 250,000 to 400,000 distinct CDR3 sequences, 3.5% to 4.5% of them seen just once. Sequencing used PBMCs, obtained 15 days after the yellow fever booster vaccination. These receptors originate from a man younger than 35 who received the YFV17D yellow fever vaccine.

This clonotype appeared a few times. The chain employs TRBV2 and TRBJ1-4, with TRBD1 as a possible D gene (5 bases). The germline gives CDR1 SNHLY, CDR2 FYNNEI. The CDR3 has 14 amino acids. V was cut by 6 bases and J by 3 bases, with 11 bases left in between. This chain's CDR3 is CASRRDFSNEKLFF. Written as DNA, the CDR3 is TGTGCCAGCAGAAGGGACTTTTCTAATGAAAAACTGTTTTTT.

V gene TRBV10-3 combines with J gene TRBJ2-7; a weak D match, TRBD1 (6 bases). Germline CDR1 is ENHRY and CDR2 is SYGVKD. V was shortened by 0 bases and J by 2 bases, with 11 bases between the two germline ends. The CDR3 extends over 15 amino acids. CDR3 residues: CAISESTGNTYEQYF. The CDR3 bases are TGTGCCATCAGTGAGTCAACAGGGAACACCTACGAGCAGTACTTC.

This clonotype was observed at least ten times. V usage is TRBV7-2 and J usage is TRBJ2-5; no firm D call. Trimming left V 3 bases short and J 7 bases short, with 18 bases between. Looked up from germline, CDR1 is SGHTA and CDR2 is FQGNSA. This CDR3 is 15 amino acids long. The CDR3 reads CASSFSSAHIGTQYF. In DNA, the CDR3 is TGTGCCAGCAGCTTTTCGTCCGCACACATTGGGACCCAGTACTTC.

This clonotype was found a few times. This chain joins TRBV7-2 and TRBJ1-2; D possibly corresponds to TRBD1 (6 bases). The germline V gene encodes CDR1 SGHTA and CDR2 FQGNSA. The CDR3 has 14 residues. The ends were cut back, 2 bases at V and 0 bases at J, with 7 bases in the middle. Here the CDR3 reads CASSLRQANYGYTF. The CDR3 region has the DNA TGTGCCAGCAGCTTACGACAGGCTAACTATGGCTACACCTTC.

This clonotype came up many times. The chain couples TRBV7-2 to TRBJ2-7, with D tentatively TRBD2 (5 bases). V lost 1 base to trimming and J lost 6 bases, with 10 bases between them. The CDR3 is made up of 13 amino acids. Per germline, CDR1 SGHTA and CDR2 FQGNSA. The CDR3 reads CASSLVRGSEQYF. The CDR3 region has the DNA TGTGCCAGCAGCTTAGTCAGAGGGTCCGAGCAGTACTTC.

This clonotype has a count of ten or more. This chain connects TRBV5-1 to TRBJ1-1; 7 bases agree with TRBD1. J gave up 0 bases and V 4 bases, and 9 bases lay outside the gene matches. CDR1 and CDR2 (germline): SGHRS, YFSETQ. The CDR3 covers 16 residues. The CDR3 sequence is CASSLTLTGLNTEAFF. The CDR3 nucleotides read TGCGCCAGCAGCCTAACCCTGACAGGGTTGAACACTGAAGCTTTCTTT.

This clonotype has more than one count but fewer than ten. The chain couples TRBV11-2 to TRBJ1-1, with 7 bases lining up with TRBD1. From germline, CDR1 is SGHAT and CDR2 FQNNGV. After removal of 0 bases from V and 5 bases from J, the junction contained 9 bases not matched to a gene. The CDR3 consists of 16 residues. In DNA form, the CDR3 reads TGTGCCAGCAGCTTAGATCGGGTCAGGGGGGGAACTGAAGCTTTCTTT. Protein sequence: CASSLDRVRGGTEAFF.

The V call is TRBV5-5, the J call TRBJ1-1; the D is unclear. Trimming took 2 bases from V and 3 from J, leaving 11 bases between them. CDR3 length equals 14 residues. Germline V CDR1 and CDR2: SGHKS, YYEKEE (reference sequence). In DNA form, the CDR3 reads TGTGCCAGCAGCTTACTGCCAAGGGACACTGAAGCTTTCTTT. It yields the protein CASSLLPRDTEAFF. The entire variable domain, with the rest obtained from reference TRBV5-5 and TRBJ1-1, is as follows: DAGVTQSPTHLIKTRGQQVTLRCSPISGHKSVSWYQQVLGQGPQFIFQYYEKEERGRGNFPDRFSARQFPNYSSELNVNALLLGDSALYLCASSLLPRDTEAFFGQGTRLTVV.

This clonotype was detected ten times or more. This chain connects TRBV7-9 to TRBJ1-1; possible D gene TRBD1, 5 bases. The CDR3 spans 14 residues. The V end lost 3 bases, the J end lost 5 bases, and 13 bases lay between the germline ends. Germline loops: CDR1 SEHNR, CDR2 FQNEAQ (reference sequence). The CDR3 nucleotides read TGTGCCAGCAGCTTTGGGGGATCTGGGACTGAAGCTTTCTTT. This sequence encodes CASSFGGSGTEAFF.

The chain couples TRBV4-3 to TRBJ2-3, with 12 bases aligning to TRBD2. Germline V CDR1 and CDR2: LGHNA, YSLEER. The CDR3 extends over 19 amino acids. V dropped 4 bases and J dropped 4; count of bases not matched to a gene: 15. CDR3 nucleotide sequence: TGCGCCAGCAGCCCGCTACTAGCGGGGGGCTCTAGGGAGTCAGATACGCAGTATTTT. It translates to CASSPLLAGGSRESDTQYF.

The sample holds one count of this clonotype. A much larger clone sits a single nucleotide away, making a read error possible. V and J are TRBV7-2 and TRBJ1-1; D gene unclear. The V end lost 6 bases, the J end lost 6 bases, and 11 bases lay between the germline ends. CDR1 and CDR2 from the germline V gene are SGHTA and FQGNSA. This CDR3 is 12 amino acids long. The CDR3 loop is CASRRCEAEAFF. CDR3 DNA sequence: TGTGCCAGCAGGCGCTGCGAGGCTGAAGCTTTCTTT. The full variable domain, with the rest looked up from reference TRBV7-2 and TRBJ1-1, is GAGVSQSPSNKVTEKGKDVELRCDPISGHTALYWYRQSLGQGLEFLIYFQGNSAPDKSGLPSDRFSAERTGGSVSTLTIQRTQQEDSAVYLCASRRCEAEAFFGQGTRLTVV.

This clonotype appeared many times. DNA for the CDR3: TGCAGCGTTTACGGGGGGCCCCAAAGGGTCACCTTC. Translation gives CSVYGGPQRVTF. The chain carries TRBV29-1 and TRBJ1-2, with a tentative D call TRBD1 (6 bases). The germline V gene encodes CDR1 SQVTM and CDR2 ANQGSEA. The CDR3 extends over 12 amino acids. Deletions cut 5 bases from V and 13 bases from J, with 20 bases between.

This clonotype appeared many times. The rearrangement joins TRBV5-1 to TRBJ1-6; 7 bases match TRBD1. The CDR3 consists of 16 residues. Per the germline V gene, CDR1 is SGHRS and CDR2 is YFSETQ. The J segment lost 7 bases and the V segment lost 3 bases, leaving 10 bases of the junction unmatched. Here the CDR3 DNA reads TGCGCCAGCAGCTCGCAGGGGGACATAAGAAATTCACCCCTCCACTTT. It specifies CASSSQGDIRNSPLHF.

The genes are TRBV30 and TRBJ2-1; D unclear. Looked up from germline, CDR1 is GTSNPN and CDR2 is SVGIG (reference sequence). Trimming took off 3 bases at V and 5 bases at J, with 8 bases between the two ends. This CDR3 contains 12 residues. CDR3 protein: CAWSRPDNEQFF. The CDR3 DNA sequence: TGTGCCTGGAGCCGGCCGGACAATGAGCAGTTCTTC.